This TCR beta chain derives from a study of identical twins. Overall study findings and caveats: Analyses of zero insertions could, in part, be confounded by invariant MAIT and iNKT cells. Insertion counts were lower in abundant cord blood beta clonotypes, a trend that memory repertoires did not show. Models underestimated how often monozygotic twins shared out-of-frame TCR alpha.

TCRdb reanalysed the 5' RACE reads using MiXCR and keeps one entry per CDR3 protein. The profile shows 300,000 to 400,000 distinct CDR3 sequences, about 12% of them singletons. Germline V gene sequence: CDR1 SGHVS, CDR2 FQNEAQ. The CDR3 is 17 amino acids. Trimming cost V 4 bases and J 6 bases; bases outside gene matches: 11. Comments on this clonotype: Antigen unknown.

The same sample was also studied in work on yellow fever vaccine responses in identical twins.

This clonotype was sampled from a woman between 18 and 29 years old in good health. Sequencing used CD8+ T cells sorted from blood. The gene calls are TRBV7-8 and TRBJ2-7, with 14 nucleotides matching TRBD2. The CDR3 region is CASSSTMGLAGAGEQYF. The DNA for the CDR3 is TGTGCCAGCAGCTCGACGATGGGACTAGCGGGAGCTGGCGAGCAGTACTTC. Full variable domain (missing parts from reference TRBV7-8 and TRBJ2-7): GAGVSQSPRYKVAKRGQDVALRCDPISGHVSLFWYQQALGQGPEFLTYFQNEAQLDKSGLPSDRFFAERPEGSVSTLKIQRTQQEDSAVYLCASSSTMGLAGAGEQYFGPGTRLTVT.